What follows is one T cell receptor (beta chain) and its context. V lost 8 bases and J lost 5; bases outside the gene matches: 11. Germline CDR1 and CDR2: SGHAT and FQNNGV. CDR3 length equals 14 residues. Sample-barcoded 5' priming and a J-beta primer mix drove a second PCR of roughly 6 to 12 cycles. One entry per CDR3 protein, called by TCRdb with MiXCR from the 5' RACE reads. The sample records about 690,000 distinct CDR3 sequences, roughly 43% being singletons. The entry originates in a study of blood T cells in healthy people across ages. PBMCs numbering at least 6.5 million were isolated per sample.

Sequencing input: blood. This rearrangement joins TRBV11-2 to TRBJ2-5, with 7 bases that match TRBD2. The sequence was collected from a man older than 75 in good health. CDR3 coding DNA: TGTGCCAGCGCAGTAGCGGGTTTTTCGGAGACCCAGTACTTC. Translation: CASAVAGFSETQYF.